The T cell receptor beta chain under discussion was sequenced for a study of blood T cell repertoires in COVID-19. Trimming removed 1 base from V and 7 bases from J, with 10 bases in between. CDR3 length: 13 residues. The germline V gene encodes CDR1 MNHEY and CDR2 SMNVEV (reference sequence). The data were produced by immunoSEQ multiplex PCR, yet TCRdb's version contains in-frame clones alone and is incomplete. Among 130,000 to 150,000 clones listed, 88% were seen once. This receptor was taken from a woman aged 25 to 45 with acute COVID-19. The sequencing input was PBMCs or T cells enriched from blood (not recorded which). V and J are TRBV27 and TRBJ1-1; D is uncertain. The CDR3 nucleotides are TGTGCCAGCAGTTTATTCATAAACTATGAAGCTTTCTTT. This codes for CASSLFINYEAFF.